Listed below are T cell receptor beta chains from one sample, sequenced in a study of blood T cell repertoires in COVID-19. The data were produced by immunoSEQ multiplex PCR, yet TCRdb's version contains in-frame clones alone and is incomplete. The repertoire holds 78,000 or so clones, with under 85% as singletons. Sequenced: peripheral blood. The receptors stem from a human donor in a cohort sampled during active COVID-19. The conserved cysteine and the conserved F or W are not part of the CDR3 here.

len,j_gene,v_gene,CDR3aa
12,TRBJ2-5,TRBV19,ASSSGTGRETQY
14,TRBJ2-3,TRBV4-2,ASSQSGAGVEDTQY
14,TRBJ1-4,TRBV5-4,ASSSTGQATNEKLF
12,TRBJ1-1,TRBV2,ASSEGGMNTEAF
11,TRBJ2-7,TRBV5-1,ASSLIGSHEQY
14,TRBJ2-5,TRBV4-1,ASSQGGKGIKETQY
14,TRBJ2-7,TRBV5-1,ASSLAGGGALYEQY
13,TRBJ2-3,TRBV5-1,ASSARTASTDTQY
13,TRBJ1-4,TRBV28,ASSLSQGPSEKLF
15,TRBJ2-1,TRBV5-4,ASSIVSGLATYNEQF
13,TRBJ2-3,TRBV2,ASSEGRAGADTQY
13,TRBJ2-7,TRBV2,ASRRTSGRSYEQY
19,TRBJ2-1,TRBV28,ASSYHSPKTSGQFSYNEQF
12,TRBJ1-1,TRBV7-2,ASSQTPGITEAF
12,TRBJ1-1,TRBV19,ASSIRGMNTEAF
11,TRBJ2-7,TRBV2,ASSTGFSYEQY
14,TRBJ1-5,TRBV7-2,ASSPGGQGGRQPQH
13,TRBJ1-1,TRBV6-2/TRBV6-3,ASSYSQGRNTEAF
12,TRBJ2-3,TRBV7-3,ASSLSYSTDTQY
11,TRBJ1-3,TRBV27,ASSNGGGNTIY
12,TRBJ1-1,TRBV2,ASSGQGMNTEAF
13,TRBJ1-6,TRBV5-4,ASSFRGGDNSPLH
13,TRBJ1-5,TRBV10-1,ASINRDRGEQPQH
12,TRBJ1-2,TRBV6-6,ASSYDRPPYGYT
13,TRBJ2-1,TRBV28,ASRVLAGGPGEQF